These 4 T cell receptor beta chains came from one sample sequenced in a study of T and B cells in COVID-19 patients. TRB rearrangements were amplified by multiplex PCR with BIOMED2 TRB-A/B primers. TCRdb analysed the multiplex PCR reads with MiXCR anew, one entry per CDR3 protein. Of over 10,000 distinct CDR3 sequences listed, 25% are singletons. From blood, roughly 250-500 ng of genomic DNA served as TRB template. Sequenced sample: blood. These receptors originate from a human donor who had recovered from COVID-19.

This clonotype was counted a few times. The chain combines TRBV7-2 with TRBJ2-1; D not certain. In germline, CDR1 is SGHTA, CDR2 FQGNSA. Trimming cost V 7 bases and J 5 bases, with 15 bases left between them. The CDR3 covers 14 residues. The chain's CDR3 is CASTWASLNNEQFF. Written as DNA, the CDR3 is TGTGCCAGCACCTGGGCCTCTCTTAACAATGAGCAGTTCTTC. Combining the CDR3 with reference TRBV7-2 and TRBJ2-1 gives the whole variable domain GAGVSQSPSNKVTEKGKDVELRCDPISGHTALYWYRQSLGQGLEFLIYFQGNSAPDKSGLPSDRFSAERTGGSVSTLTIQRTQQEDSAVYLCASTWASLNNEQFFGPGTRLTVL.

On this clonotype itself: A much larger clone lies a single base off, so this may be a read error. The chain employs TRBV19 and TRBJ1-2; D not resolved. Germline V gene data show CDR1 as LNHDA and CDR2 as SQIVND (reference sequence). This CDR3 has 14 residues. V was pared by 6 bases and J by 8 bases, with 19 bases between. CDR3 region: CASRQQRALGGYTF. CDR3 sequence (DNA): TGTGCCAGTAGGCAACAGAGGGCACTCGGGGGCTACACCTTC.

The V and J genes are TRBV12-3 or TRBV12-4 and TRBJ1-1; the D gene is possibly TRBD1 (6 bases). This CDR3 comprises 14 residues. V was clipped by 5 bases and J by 6 bases, with 16 bases between them. The CDR3 DNA reads as TGTGCCAGCAGTCTCCAAGGGGGGCTAGCTGAAGCTTTCTTT. Protein sequence: CASSLQGGLAEAFF.

The chain joins TRBV5-1 to TRBJ2-7; no clear D gene. With 4 bases removed from V and 2 bases from J, the gap between germline ends came to 10 bases. CDR3 size: 13 residues. Germline V gene data show CDR1 as SGHRS and CDR2 as YFSETQ. The CDR3 protein is CASSPLGAYEQYF. CDR3 in DNA: TGCGCCAGCAGCCCGCTTGGGGCCTACGAGCAGTACTTC.